This T cell receptor (beta chain) was obtained from a study of cytomegalovirus exposure and HLA in healthy donors. Trimming stripped 2 bases from V and 3 bases from J, with 13 bases between. The germline V gene has CDR1 SGHTA and CDR2 FQGTGA. The length of the CDR3 is 16 residues. Amplification used 60 Vbeta primers and 13 Jbeta primers. As originally analysed: A later analysis counted roughly 74 million unique TCR beta chains, about 10 million shared. The assay was immunoSEQ multiplex PCR, and TCRdb's table has in-frame clones only and misses some. D and trimming were read from the DNA, whereas the V and J calls and clone size are those reported in that table. Among 150,000 to 200,000 clones listed, approximately 79% were seen once.

The chain recombines TRBV7-3 with TRBJ2-2; a weak D match, TRBD2 (6 bases). This receptor was identified in a man aged 45-65 years in good health and CMV-seropositive. The sequenced sample was PBMCs. The CDR3 region has the DNA TGTGCCAGCAGCTTATACAACGGGGGAGACACCGGGGAGCTGTTTTTT. Its translation: CASSLYNGGDTGELFF.